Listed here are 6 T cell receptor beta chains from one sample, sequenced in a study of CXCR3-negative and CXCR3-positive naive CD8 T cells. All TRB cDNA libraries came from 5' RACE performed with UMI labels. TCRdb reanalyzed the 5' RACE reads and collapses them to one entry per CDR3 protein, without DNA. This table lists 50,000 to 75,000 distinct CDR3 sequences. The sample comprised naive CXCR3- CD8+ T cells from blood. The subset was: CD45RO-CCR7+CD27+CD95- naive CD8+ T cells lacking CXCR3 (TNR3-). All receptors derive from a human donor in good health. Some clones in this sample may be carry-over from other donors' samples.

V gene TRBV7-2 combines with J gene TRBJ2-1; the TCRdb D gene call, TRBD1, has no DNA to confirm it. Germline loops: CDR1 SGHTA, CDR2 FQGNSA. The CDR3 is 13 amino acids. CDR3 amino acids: CASSFGTGDEQFF.

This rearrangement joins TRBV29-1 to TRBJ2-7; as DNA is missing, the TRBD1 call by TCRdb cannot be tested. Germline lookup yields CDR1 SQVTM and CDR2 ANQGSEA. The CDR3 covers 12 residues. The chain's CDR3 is CSFTGTGVEQYF.

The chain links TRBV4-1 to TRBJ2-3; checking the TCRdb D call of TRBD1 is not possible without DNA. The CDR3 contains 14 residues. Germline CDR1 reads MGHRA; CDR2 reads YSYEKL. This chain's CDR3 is CASSPGEGTDTQYF.

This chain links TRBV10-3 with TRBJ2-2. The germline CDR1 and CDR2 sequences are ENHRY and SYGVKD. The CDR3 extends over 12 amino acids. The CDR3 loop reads CAIKFVTGELFF.

The CDR3 loop reads CSVAGTVLSLAKNIQYF. The chain is built from TRBV29-1 and TRBJ2-4; TCRdb outputs TRBD1, but without DNA this stays unchecked. The CDR3 contains 17 residues. The germline V gene encodes CDR1 SQVTM and CDR2 ANQGSEA.

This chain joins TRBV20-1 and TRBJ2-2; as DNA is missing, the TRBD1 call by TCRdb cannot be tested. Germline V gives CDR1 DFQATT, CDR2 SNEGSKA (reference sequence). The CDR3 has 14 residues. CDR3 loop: CSASPGQGRGELFF.